This T cell receptor (beta chain) was identified during a study of blood T cell repertoires in COVID-19. Study-wide background: Whether acute or convalescent, the COVID-19 samples came from the United States, Italy and Spain. T cells, B-cell-depleted T cells, or PBMCs supplied cDNA or gDNA.

V dropped 2 bases and J dropped 3 bases, with 4 bases sitting between them. The germline V gene encodes CDR1 SGHDN and CDR2 FVKESK. The CDR3 length is 12 residues. Authors' analysis steps: Nucleated cell counts were estimated from reference gene primer amplification. Sequencing was performed with immunoSEQ multiplex PCR; in TCRdb, only in-frame clones are kept and a portion is missing. The V and J calls and clone size are taken from that table; D and trimming were inferred from the DNA. The table lists 100,000 to 140,000 clones, approximately 88% of them singletons. Source material: peripheral blood. This TCR came from a man in his fifties with active or convalescent COVID-19. The genes are TRBV14 and TRBJ1-2; D uncertain. The CDR3 sequence: CASSQHYYGYTF. The CDR3 DNA reads as TGTGCCAGCAGCCAACATTACTATGGCTACACCTTC.